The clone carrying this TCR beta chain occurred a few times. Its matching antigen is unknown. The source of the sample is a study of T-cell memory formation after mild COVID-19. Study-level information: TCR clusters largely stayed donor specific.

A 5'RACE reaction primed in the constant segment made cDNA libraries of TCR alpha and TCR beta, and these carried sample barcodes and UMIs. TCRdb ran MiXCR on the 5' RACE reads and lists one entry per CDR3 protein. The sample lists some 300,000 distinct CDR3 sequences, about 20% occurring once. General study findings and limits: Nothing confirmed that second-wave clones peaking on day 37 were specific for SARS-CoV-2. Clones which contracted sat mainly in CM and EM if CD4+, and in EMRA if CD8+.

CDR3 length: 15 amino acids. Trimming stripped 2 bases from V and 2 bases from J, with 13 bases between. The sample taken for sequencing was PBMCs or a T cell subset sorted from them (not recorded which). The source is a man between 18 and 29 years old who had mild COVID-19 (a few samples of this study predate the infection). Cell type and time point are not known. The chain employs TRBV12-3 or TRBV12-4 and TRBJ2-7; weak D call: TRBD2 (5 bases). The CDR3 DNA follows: TGTGCCAGCAGTTTATTCGGGGTGGATGCCTACGAGCAGTACTTC. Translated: CASSLFGVDAYEQYF.